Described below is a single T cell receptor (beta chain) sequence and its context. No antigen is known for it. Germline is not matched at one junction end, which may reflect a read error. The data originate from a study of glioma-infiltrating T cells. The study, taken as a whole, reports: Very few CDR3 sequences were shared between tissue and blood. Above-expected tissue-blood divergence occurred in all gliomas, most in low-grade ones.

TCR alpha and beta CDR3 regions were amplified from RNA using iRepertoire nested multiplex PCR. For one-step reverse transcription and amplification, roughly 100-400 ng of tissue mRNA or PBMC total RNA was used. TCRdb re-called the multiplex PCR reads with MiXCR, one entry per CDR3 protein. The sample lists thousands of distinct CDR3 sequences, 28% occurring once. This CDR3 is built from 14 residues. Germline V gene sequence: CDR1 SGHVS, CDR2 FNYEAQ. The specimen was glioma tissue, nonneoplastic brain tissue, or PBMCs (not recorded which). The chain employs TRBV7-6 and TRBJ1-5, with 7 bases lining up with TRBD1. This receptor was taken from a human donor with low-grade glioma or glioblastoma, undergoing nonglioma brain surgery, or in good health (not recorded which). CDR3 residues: CASSGARLGQPPHF. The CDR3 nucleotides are TGTGCAAGCAGCGGCGCCCGGTTGGGACAGCCCCCGCATTTT. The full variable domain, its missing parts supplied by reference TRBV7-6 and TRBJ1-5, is GAGVSQSPRYKVTKRGQDVALRCDPISGHVSLYWYRQALGQGPEFLTYFNYEAQQDKSGLPNDRFSAERPEGSISTLTIQRTEQRDSAMYRCASSGARLGQPPHFGDGTRLSIL.